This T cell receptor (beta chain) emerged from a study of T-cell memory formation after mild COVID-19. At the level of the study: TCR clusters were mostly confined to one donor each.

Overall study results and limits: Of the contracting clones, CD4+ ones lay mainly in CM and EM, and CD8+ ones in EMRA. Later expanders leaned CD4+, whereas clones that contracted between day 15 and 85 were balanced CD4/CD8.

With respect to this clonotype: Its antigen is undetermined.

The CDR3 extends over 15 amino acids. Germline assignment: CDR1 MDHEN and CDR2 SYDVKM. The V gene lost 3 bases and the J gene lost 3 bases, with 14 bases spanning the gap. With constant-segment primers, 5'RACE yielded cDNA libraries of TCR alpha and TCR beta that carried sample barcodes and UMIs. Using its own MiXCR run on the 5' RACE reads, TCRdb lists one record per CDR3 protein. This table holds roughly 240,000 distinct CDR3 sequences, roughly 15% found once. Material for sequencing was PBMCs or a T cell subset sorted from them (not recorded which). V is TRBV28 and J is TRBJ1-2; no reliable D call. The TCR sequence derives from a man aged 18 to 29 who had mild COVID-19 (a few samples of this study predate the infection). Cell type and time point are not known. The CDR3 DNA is TGTGCCAGCAGTTTGGGCAGCTACCAGGACTATGGCTACACCTTC. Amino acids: CASSLGSYQDYGYTF.